This entry lists 29 T cell receptor beta chains sequenced from one sample in a study of radiation and T cells in renal cell carcinoma. Profiling relied on immunoSEQ multiplex PCR, and the TCRdb table lists in-frame clones only, not all of them. The sample consists of about 130,000 clones, approximately 75% of them appearing once. Indicated time point: blood 2 weeks post-SBRT. The sample's treatment: 15 Gy SBRT to primary tumor, nephrectomy 4 weeks later. The sample was blood, taken from a patient whose treatment included radiotherapy and nephrectomy. The receptors were gathered from a woman aged 60-75 years with renal cell carcinoma.

On this clone: This CDR3 is also generated by other DNA sequences in the sample. J is TRBJ1-1 and V is TRBV2; the D is unclear. The CDR3 totals 13 residues. Between the trimmed V and J ends, which lost 3 bases and 0 bases, there was a span of 5 bases. Germline CDR1 is SNHLY and CDR2 is FYNNEI. CDR3 sequence: CASSDGMNTEAFF. CDR3 nucleotides: TGTGCCAGCAGTGACGGGATGAACACTGAAGCTTTCTTT.

The chain's CDR3 is CASSVGTSDSYNEQFF. The DNA for the CDR3 is TGTGCCAGCAGCGTCGGGACTAGCGACTCCTACAATGAGCAGTTCTTC. The genes are TRBV9 and TRBJ2-1, with 10 positions matching TRBD2. Germline trimming cut 2 bases from V and 0 bases from J; bases unmatched to any gene: 2. Looked up from germline, CDR1 is SGDLS and CDR2 is YYNGEE. CDR3 length equals 16 residues. The full variable domain, in which reference TRBV9 and TRBJ2-1 provide the parts outside the CDR3, is DSGVTQTPKHLITATGQRVTLRCSPRSGDLSVYWYQQSLDQGLQFLIQYYNGEERAKGNILERFSAQQFPDLHSELNLSSLELGDSALYFCASSVGTSDSYNEQFFGPGTRLTVL.

In this sample, this clone turned up once. The chain is built from TRBV9 and TRBJ2-2; D might be TRBD1 (5 bases). The CDR3 runs to 16 residues. Germline lookup yields CDR1 SGDLS and CDR2 YYNGEE. With 0 bases removed from V and 2 bases from J, the gap between germline ends came to 11 bases. Here the CDR3 reads CASSVVAGINTGELFF. CDR3 DNA sequence: TGTGCCAGCAGCGTAGTGGCAGGGATCAACACCGGGGAGCTGTTTTTT.

CDR3 sequence reads: CASSSRGSSYNEQFF. In DNA, the CDR3 is TGTGCCAGCAGTTCGCGGGGGAGCTCCTACAATGAGCAGTTCTTC. The chain combines TRBV28 with TRBJ2-1; TRBD2 aligns across 7 bases. CDR1 and CDR2 from the germline V gene are MDHEN and SYDVKM. V lost 4 bases, J lost 0 bases, and 3 bases stayed unmatched. CDR3 size: 15 residues.

CDR3 sequence reads: CATSRDRGNYGYTF. Here the CDR3 DNA reads TGTGCCACCAGCAGAGATCGTGGGAACTATGGCTACACCTTC. The chain uses TRBV15 and TRBJ1-2; D is ambiguous. V was shortened by 0 bases and J by 2 bases, with 7 bases between the two germline ends. This CDR3 comprises 14 residues. Germline CDR1 reads LNHNV; CDR2 reads YYDKDF (reference sequence). Full variable domain (outside the CDR3, taken from reference TRBV15 and TRBJ1-2): DAMVIQNPRYQVTQFGKPVTLSCSQTLNHNVMYWYQQKSSQAPKLLFHYYDKDFNNEADTPDNFQSRRPNTSFCFLDIRSPGLGDTAMYLCATSRDRGNYGYTFGSGTRLTVV.

The V gene is TRBV29-1, the J gene TRBJ1-4; D uncertain. V was cut by 4 bases and J by 4 bases, with 10 bases left in between. The V gene's germline CDR1 is SQVTM and CDR2 ANQGSEA. CDR3 length: 13 residues. For the CDR3, the DNA is TGCAGCGTTGGGGGAGAAGGTAATGAAAAACTGTTTTTT. Translating it yields CSVGGEGNEKLFF.

V is TRBV9 and J is TRBJ2-2; 14 bases match TRBD2. The CDR3 runs to 17 residues. Germline trimming cut 4 bases from V and 7 bases from J; bases unmatched to any gene: 9. Germline assignment: CDR1 SGDLS and CDR2 YYNGEE. The DNA of the CDR3 is TGTGCCAGCAGCCCGACTAGCGGGAGGGCCCGTCACGGGGAGCTGTTTTTT. Encoded protein: CASSPTSGRARHGELFF.

There are a few counts of this clone. The genes are TRBV19 and TRBJ1-1; the match to TRBD1 covers 10 bases. CDR3 length: 13 amino acids. The ends lost 7 bases at V and 5 bases at J; junction bases unmatched: 4. Germline assignment: CDR1 LNHDA and CDR2 SQIVND (reference sequence). The CDR3 sequence is CASMGTGVTEAFF. Written as DNA, the CDR3 is TGTGCCAGTATGGGGACAGGGGTAACTGAAGCTTTCTTT.

The chain couples TRBV7-6 to TRBJ1-4, with D unclear. The germline V and J ends were trimmed by 1 base and 8 bases, with 2 bases remaining between them. In germline, CDR1 is SGHVS, CDR2 FNYEAQ. The CDR3 extends over 11 amino acids. This chain's CDR3 is CASSLDEKLFF. Here the CDR3 DNA reads TGTGCCAGCAGCTTAGACGAAAAACTGTTTTTT.

The rearrangement uses TRBV6-5 and TRBJ1-1; 8 bases are shared with TRBD1. The CDR3 spans 14 residues. V lost 5 bases to trimming and J lost 8 bases; unmatched junction nucleotides: 10. Germline V gene sequence: CDR1 MNHEY, CDR2 SVGAGI. CDR3 sequence (DNA): TGTGCCAGCAGTGAAAGGCAGGGGGCCCCCGAAGCTTTCTTT. Its protein product is CASSERQGAPEAFF.

The V and J genes are TRBV5-4 and TRBJ2-3; TRBD2 might be the D (5 bases). Germline V lookup: CDR1 SGHNT, CDR2 YYREEE (reference sequence). The CDR3 is made up of 16 amino acids. V shed 9 bases and J shed 2 bases, with 22 bases lying between them. This CDR3 reads CAMGETGSYNTDTQYF. The CDR3 coding sequence is TGTGCCATGGGAGAGACGGGCTCATATAACACAGATACGCAGTATTTT.

The genes are TRBV11-1 and TRBJ1-3, with TRBD1 as a possible D gene (5 bases). CDR1 and CDR2 from the germline V gene are SGHAT and FQDESV (reference sequence). Trimming pared 5 bases from V and 5 bases from J, leaving 19 bases between. The CDR3 spans 16 residues. The CDR3 protein is CASSLGTPGRRNTIYF. As DNA, the CDR3 is TGTGCCAGCAGCCTTGGGACCCCAGGGCGACGAAACACCATATATTTT.

In its sample, this clone is medium-sized. This rearrangement joins TRBV2 to TRBJ1-1; D unresolved. V shed 4 bases and J shed 4 bases, with 10 bases lying between them. This CDR3 spans 13 amino acids. CDR1 SNHLY and CDR2 FYNNEI come from the germline V gene. The CDR3 loop is CASSAGVITEAFF. CDR3 DNA: TGTGCCAGCAGTGCCGGGGTAATCACTGAAGCTTTCTTT.

This clone was counted once. The chain uses TRBV19 and TRBJ1-1, with unresolved D. Between the trimmed V and J ends, which lost 3 bases and 3 bases, there was a span of 11 bases. The germline V gene encodes CDR1 LNHDA and CDR2 SQIVND (reference sequence). The CDR3 has 14 residues. The CDR3, as DNA: TGTGCCAGTAGTATTTGGGGAGTTGACACTGAAGCTTTCTTT. It specifies CASSIWGVDTEAFF.

The chain joins TRBV6-5 to TRBJ1-1; the D gene is possibly TRBD1 (6 bases). V was cut by 6 bases and J by 11 bases, with 16 bases left in between. CDR3 length equals 12 residues. Germline CDR1 and CDR2: MNHEY and SVGAGI. CDR3 protein: CASRPVGGPAFF. In nucleotides, the CDR3 is TGTGCCAGCAGACCCGTGGGGGGGCCGGCTTTCTTT.

This clone was seen once. One end of the junction does not line up with germline, which may come from a read error. The gene calls are TRBV5-8 and TRBJ1-5; 7 bases are shared with TRBD1. Germline CDR1 and CDR2: SGHTS and YDEGEE. The CDR3 contains 15 residues. The CDR3 region has the DNA TGCGCCAGCAGCCAAGAAGACAGGGACTATCAGCCCCAGCATTTT. Translating it yields CASSQEDRDYQPQHF.

Only one count was recorded for this clone. Here the CDR3 DNA reads TGTGCCAGCAGCCCTCAGTTGAGTCAGGATGAAAAACTGTTTTTT. This translates into CASSPQLSQDEKLFF. This rearrangement joins TRBV11-2 to TRBJ1-4; no definite D call. Germline V gene sequence: CDR1 SGHAT, CDR2 FQNNGV. Between the trimmed V and J ends, which lost 5 bases and 6 bases, there was a span of 16 bases. The length of the CDR3 is 15 residues. Full variable domain (remainder filled in from reference TRBV11-2 and TRBJ1-4): EAGVAQSPRYKIIEKRQSVAFWCNPISGHATLYWYQQILGQGPKLLIQFQNNGVVDDSQLPKDRFSAERLKGVDSTLKIQPAKLEDSAVYLCASSPQLSQDEKLFFGSGTQLSVL.

This clone appeared a few times. One end of the junction does not line up with germline, which may come from a read error. The chain recombines TRBV2 with TRBJ1-5; D possibly corresponds to TRBD1 (6 bases). Looked up from germline, CDR1 is SNHLY and CDR2 is FYNNEI. The CDR3 runs 15 residues. The chain's CDR3 is CASSVGRQGNQPQHF. The CDR3 nucleotides are TGTGCCAGTAGTGTAGGTAGGCAGGGGAATCAGCCCCAGCATTTT.

The rearrangement uses TRBV2 and TRBJ2-7; the match to TRBD2 covers 7 bases. Looked up from germline, CDR1 is SNHLY and CDR2 is FYNNEI. V shed 11 bases, J shed 6 bases, and the junction held 7 bases outside the gene matches. The CDR3 contains 11 residues. The CDR3 protein is CAVGRGIEQYF. The CDR3 DNA reads as TGTGCCGTCGGGCGGGGGATCGAGCAGTACTTC.

The V gene is TRBV7-3, the J gene TRBJ2-5; no reliable D call. The CDR3 consists of 15 residues. Trimming removed 5 bases from V and 5 bases from J, with 18 bases in between. CDR1 and CDR2 (germline): SGHTA, FQGTGA. The DNA for the CDR3 is TGTGCCAGCAGCCCAGGCCCCACCACCCCGGAGACCCAGTACTTC. It yields the protein CASSPGPTTPETQYF. The full variable domain, rest sourced from reference TRBV7-3 and TRBJ2-5, is GAGVSQTPSNKVTEKGKYVELRCDPISGHTALYWYRQSLGQGPEFLIYFQGTGAADDSGLPNDRFFAVRPEGSVSTLKIQRTERGDSAVYLCASSPGPTTPETQYFGPGTRLLVL.

The gene calls are TRBV6-5 and TRBJ2-5; no definite D call. Germline V gives CDR1 MNHEY, CDR2 SVGAGI. V lost 2 bases to trimming and J lost 2 bases, with 12 bases between them. The CDR3 spans 15 residues. CDR3 nucleotides: TGTGCCAGCAGTTACATAACCTATGGGCAAGAGACCCAGTACTTC. This codes for CASSYITYGQETQYF.

The CDR3 DNA reads TGTGCCAGCTCCTTCACGGCGGTCCCAACTGAAGCTTTCTTT. This encodes CASSFTAVPTEAFF. V and J are TRBV9 and TRBJ1-1; no clear D gene. The CDR3 has 14 residues. Per germline, CDR1 SGDLS and CDR2 YYNGEE. V lost 7 bases, J lost 5 bases, and 18 bases lay in between.

The chain has TRBV28 and TRBJ1-2; tentatively, D is TRBD1 (6 bases). Germline CDR1 MDHEN, CDR2 SYDVKM. The CDR3 is 16 residues long. Trimming removed 8 bases at V and 5 bases at J, with 24 bases between. CDR3 sequence: CASSSDSGVKRYGYTF. The CDR3 coding sequence is TGTGCCAGCTCCTCGGACAGTGGCGTTAAGAGATATGGCTACACCTTC.

V is TRBV7-9 and J is TRBJ1-5; no reliable D call. Looked up from germline, CDR1 is SEHNR and CDR2 is FQNEAQ (reference sequence). This CDR3 has 14 residues. V lost 1 base and J lost 0, with 4 bases in between. The CDR3 protein is CASSLGNSNQPQHF. CDR3 DNA sequence: TGTGCCAGCAGCTTAGGGAATAGCAATCAGCCCCAGCATTTT.

J is TRBJ1-5 and V is TRBV11-2; 10 positions match TRBD1. Per the germline V gene, CDR1 is SGHAT and CDR2 is FQNNGV. This CDR3 spans 14 amino acids. Unmatched junction bases numbered 3, after V lost 3 bases and J lost 7 bases. In DNA form, the CDR3 reads TGTGCCAGCAGCTTGACAGGGGGCTCCCAGCCCCAGCATTTT. This codes for CASSLTGGSQPQHF.

The chain links TRBV5-6 to TRBJ2-1; possibly TRBD2 for D (6 bases). The CDR3 sequence is 17 residues long. Germline values: CDR1 SGHDT, CDR2 YYEEEE. V was cut by 3 bases and J by 0 bases, with 16 bases left in between. CDR3 nucleotides: TGTGCCAGCAGCTCCAGGGACTTATCGAGCTCCTACAATGAGCAGTTCTTC. It translates to CASSSRDLSSSYNEQFF.

V and J are TRBV15 and TRBJ2-3; 8 positions agree with TRBD1. Germline CDR1 LNHNV, CDR2 YYDKDF (reference sequence). V lost 2 bases to trimming and J lost 2 bases; unmatched junction nucleotides: 6. The CDR3 loop spans 16 amino acids. The CDR3 here is CATSRRSTGATDTQYF. The CDR3 bases are TGTGCCACCAGCAGAAGGTCGACAGGGGCCACAGATACGCAGTATTTT. Filled out from reference TRBV15 and TRBJ2-3, the complete variable domain reads DAMVIQNPRYQVTQFGKPVTLSCSQTLNHNVMYWYQQKSSQAPKLLFHYYDKDFNNEADTPDNFQSRRPNTSFCFLDIRSPGLGDTAMYLCATSRRSTGATDTQYFGPGTRLTVL.

This rearrangement joins TRBV7-9 to TRBJ1-6, with TRBD1 matching 9 bases. This CDR3 has 15 amino acids. V trimming: 3 bases; J trimming: 8 bases; junction bases outside the gene matches: 5. CDR1 and CDR2 (germline): SEHNR, FQNEAQ (reference sequence). CDR3: CASSLGQGAYSPLHF. The DNA of the CDR3 is TGTGCCAGCAGCTTGGGACAGGGAGCTTATTCACCCCTCCACTTT.

The chain employs TRBV27 and TRBJ1-6; D not certain. Germline CDR1 is MNHEY and CDR2 is SMNVEV (reference sequence). The CDR3 is made up of 12 amino acids. V lost 6 bases and J lost 6, with 6 bases in between. The CDR3: CASSPFNSPLHF. The DNA for the CDR3 is TGTGCCAGCAGCCCCTTTAATTCACCCCTCCACTTT.